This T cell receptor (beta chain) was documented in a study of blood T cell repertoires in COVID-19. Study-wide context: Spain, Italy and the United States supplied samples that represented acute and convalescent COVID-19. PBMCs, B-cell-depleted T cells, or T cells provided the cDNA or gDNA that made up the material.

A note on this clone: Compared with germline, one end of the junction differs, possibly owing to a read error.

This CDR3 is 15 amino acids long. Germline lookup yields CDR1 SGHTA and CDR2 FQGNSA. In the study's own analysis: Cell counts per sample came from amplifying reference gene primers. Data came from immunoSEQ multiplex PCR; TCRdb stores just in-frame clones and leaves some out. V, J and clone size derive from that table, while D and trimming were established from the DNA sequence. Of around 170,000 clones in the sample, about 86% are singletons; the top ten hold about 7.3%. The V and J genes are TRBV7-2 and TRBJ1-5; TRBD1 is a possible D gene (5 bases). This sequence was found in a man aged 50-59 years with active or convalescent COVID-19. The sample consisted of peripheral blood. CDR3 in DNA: TGTGCCAGCAGCCTAGCGGGAGGGGATCATCAGCCCCAGCATTTT. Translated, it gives CASSLAGGDHQPQHF.